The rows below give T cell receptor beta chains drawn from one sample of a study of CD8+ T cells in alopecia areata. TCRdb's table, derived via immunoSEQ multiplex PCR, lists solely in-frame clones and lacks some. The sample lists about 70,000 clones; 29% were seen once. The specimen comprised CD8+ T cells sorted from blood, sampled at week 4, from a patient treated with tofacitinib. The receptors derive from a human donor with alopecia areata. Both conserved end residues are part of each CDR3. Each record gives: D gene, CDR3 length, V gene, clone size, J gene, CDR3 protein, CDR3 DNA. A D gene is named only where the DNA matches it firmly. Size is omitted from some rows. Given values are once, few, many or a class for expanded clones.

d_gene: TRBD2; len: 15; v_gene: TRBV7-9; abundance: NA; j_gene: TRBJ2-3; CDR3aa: CASTPWGGNADTQYF; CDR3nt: TGTGCCAGCACCCCATGGGGAGGGAACGCAGATACGCAGTATTTT
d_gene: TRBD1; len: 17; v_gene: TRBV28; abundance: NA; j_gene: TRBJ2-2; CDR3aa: CASSLHQGAVNTGELFF; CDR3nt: TGTGCCAGCAGTTTACATCAGGGGGCGGTAAACACCGGGGAGCTGTTTTTT
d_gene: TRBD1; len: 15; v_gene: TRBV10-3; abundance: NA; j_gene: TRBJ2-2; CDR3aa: CAISEGQGEAGELFF; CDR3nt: TGTGCCATCAGTGAGGGACAGGGAGAGGCCGGGGAGCTGTTTTTT
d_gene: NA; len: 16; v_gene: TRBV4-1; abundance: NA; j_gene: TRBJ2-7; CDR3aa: CASSQDSGGFSYEQYF; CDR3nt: TGCGCCAGCAGCCAAGATTCCGGGGGCTTCTCCTACGAGCAGTACTTC
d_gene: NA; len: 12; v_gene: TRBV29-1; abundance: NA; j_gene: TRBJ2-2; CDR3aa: CSVDESTGELFF; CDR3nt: TGCAGCGTTGACGAGAGCACCGGGGAGCTGTTTTTT
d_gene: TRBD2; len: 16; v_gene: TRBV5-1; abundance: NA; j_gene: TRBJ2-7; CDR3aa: CASSRRASGREVEQYF; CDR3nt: TGCGCCAGCAGCCGGAGGGCTAGCGGGAGAGAGGTCGAGCAGTACTTC
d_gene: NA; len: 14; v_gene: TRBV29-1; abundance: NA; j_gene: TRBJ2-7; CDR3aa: CSVVRRDSSYEQYF; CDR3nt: TGCAGCGTTGTTCGTCGGGATTCTAGCTACGAGCAGTACTTC
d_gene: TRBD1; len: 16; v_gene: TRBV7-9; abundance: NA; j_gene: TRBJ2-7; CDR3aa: CASSSVGRQGPYEQYF; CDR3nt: TGTGCCAGCAGCTCTGTGGGGAGACAGGGTCCCTACGAGCAGTACTTC
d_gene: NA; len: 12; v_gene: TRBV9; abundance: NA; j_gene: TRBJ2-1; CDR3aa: CASGRGLPEQFF; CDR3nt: TGTGCCAGCGGCCGGGGGCTACCCGAGCAGTTCTTC
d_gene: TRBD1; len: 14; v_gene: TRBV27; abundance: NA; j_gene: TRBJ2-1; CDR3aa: CASSGQGWSDEQFF; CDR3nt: TGTGCCAGCAGTGGACAGGGCTGGTCGGATGAGCAGTTCTTC
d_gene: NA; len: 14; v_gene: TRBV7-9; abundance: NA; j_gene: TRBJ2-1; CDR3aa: CASSLGSSYNEQFF; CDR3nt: TGTGCCAGCAGCTTGGGGAGCTCCTACAATGAGCAGTTCTTC
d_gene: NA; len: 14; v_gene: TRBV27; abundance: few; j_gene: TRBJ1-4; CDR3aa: CASSLSPGSEKLFF; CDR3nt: TGTGCCAGCAGTTTATCGCCGGGTTCGGAAAAACTGTTTTTT
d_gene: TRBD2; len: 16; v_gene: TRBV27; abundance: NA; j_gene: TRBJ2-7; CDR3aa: CASSFRTTASGYEQYF; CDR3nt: TGTGCCAGCAGTTTCCGGACTACGGCTAGCGGGTACGAGCAGTACTTC
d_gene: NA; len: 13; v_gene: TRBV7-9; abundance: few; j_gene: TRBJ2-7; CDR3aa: CASSPYARFEQYF; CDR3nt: TGTGCCAGCAGCCCCTATGCGCGATTCGAGCAGTACTTC
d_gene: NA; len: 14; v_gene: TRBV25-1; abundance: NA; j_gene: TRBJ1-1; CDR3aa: CASRDRGDHTEAFF; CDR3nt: TGTGCCAGCAGAGACCGGGGAGATCACACTGAAGCTTTCTTT
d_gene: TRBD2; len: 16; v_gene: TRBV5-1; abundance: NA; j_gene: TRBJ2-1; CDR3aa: CASSQRTSYTYNEQFF; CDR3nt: TGCGCCAGCAGCCAACGGACTAGCTACACCTACAATGAGCAGTTCTTC
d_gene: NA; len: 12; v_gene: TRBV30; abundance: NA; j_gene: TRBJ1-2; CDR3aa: CAWSGGGYGYTF; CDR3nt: TGTGCCTGGAGTGGGGGCGGCTATGGCTACACCTTC
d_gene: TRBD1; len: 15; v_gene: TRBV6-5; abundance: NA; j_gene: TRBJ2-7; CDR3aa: CASSYPGQGVYEQYF; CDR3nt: TGTGCCAGCAGTTACCCGGGACAGGGGGTTTACGAGCAGTACTTC
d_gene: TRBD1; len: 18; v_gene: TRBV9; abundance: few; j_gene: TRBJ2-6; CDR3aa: CASSPRTGYPSGANVLTF; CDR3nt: TGTGCCAGCAGCCCCAGGACAGGATACCCCTCTGGGGCCAACGTCCTGACTTTC
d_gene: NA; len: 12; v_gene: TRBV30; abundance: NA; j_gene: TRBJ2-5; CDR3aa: CAYPGRGETQYF; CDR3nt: TGTGCCTACCCTGGGCGGGGAGAGACCCAGTACTTC
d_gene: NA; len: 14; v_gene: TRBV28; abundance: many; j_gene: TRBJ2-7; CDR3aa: CASSLTGLLYEQYF; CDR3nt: TGTGCCAGCAGTTTAACGGGACTCCTCTACGAGCAGTACTTC
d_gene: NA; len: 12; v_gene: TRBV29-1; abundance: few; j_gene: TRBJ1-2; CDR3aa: CSAGDTSYGYTF; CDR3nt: TGCAGCGCTGGGGACACCTCATATGGCTACACCTTC
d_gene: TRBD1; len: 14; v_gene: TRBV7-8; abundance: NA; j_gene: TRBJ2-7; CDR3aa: CASSRSRTGNEQYF; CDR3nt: TGTGCCAGCAGCCGATCGAGGACAGGGAACGAGCAGTACTTC
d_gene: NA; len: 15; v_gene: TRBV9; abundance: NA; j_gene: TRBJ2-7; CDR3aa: CASSQETVNSYEQYF; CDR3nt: TGCGCCAGCAGCCAAGAAACAGTCAACTCCTACGAGCAGTACTTC
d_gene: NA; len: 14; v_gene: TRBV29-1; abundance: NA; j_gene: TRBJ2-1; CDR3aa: CSAPSRAEYNEQFF; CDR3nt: TGCAGCGCACCTAGCAGGGCGGAATACAATGAGCAGTTCTTC
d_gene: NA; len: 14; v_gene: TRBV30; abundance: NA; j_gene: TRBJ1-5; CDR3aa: CAWSGDGNNQPQHF; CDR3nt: TGTGCCTGGAGTGGGGACGGTAACAATCAGCCCCAGCATTTT
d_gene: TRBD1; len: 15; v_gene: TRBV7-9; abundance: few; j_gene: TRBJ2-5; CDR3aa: CASSPGTGSQETQYF; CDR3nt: TGTGCCAGCAGCCCAGGGACAGGGAGTCAAGAGACCCAGTACTTC
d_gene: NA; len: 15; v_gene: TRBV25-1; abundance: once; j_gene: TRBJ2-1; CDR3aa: CASSLTGSSYNEQFF; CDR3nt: TGTGCCAGCAGTTTAACTGGGAGCTCCTACAATGAGCAGTTCTTC
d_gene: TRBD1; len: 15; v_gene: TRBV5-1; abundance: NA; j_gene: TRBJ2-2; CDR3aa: CASSRTGVDSWELFF; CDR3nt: TGCGCCAGCAGCCGCACAGGGGTAGATTCCTGGGAGCTGTTTTTT
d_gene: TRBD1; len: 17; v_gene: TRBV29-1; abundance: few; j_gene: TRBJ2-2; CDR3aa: CSVERGQGPRGTGELFF; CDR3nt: TGCAGCGTTGAGAGGGGACAGGGCCCTCGAGGCACCGGGGAGCTGTTTTTT
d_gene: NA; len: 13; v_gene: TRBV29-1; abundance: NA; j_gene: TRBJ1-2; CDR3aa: CSVDRGDGYGYTF; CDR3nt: TGCAGCGTTGATAGGGGGGACGGCTATGGCTACACCTTC
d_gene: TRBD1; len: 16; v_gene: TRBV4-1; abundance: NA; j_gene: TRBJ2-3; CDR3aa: CASSPRTQGAEDTQYF; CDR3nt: TGCGCCAGCAGCCCCCGGACGCAGGGGGCGGAAGATACGCAGTATTTT
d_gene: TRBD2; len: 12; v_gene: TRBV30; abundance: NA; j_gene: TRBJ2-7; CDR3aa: CAWSGTSYEQYF; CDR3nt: TGTGCCTGGAGCGGGACTAGCTACGAGCAGTACTTC
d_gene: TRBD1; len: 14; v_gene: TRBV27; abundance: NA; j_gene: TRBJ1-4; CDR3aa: CASSQDRVEGKLFF; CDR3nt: TGTGCCAGCAGTCAGGACAGGGTAGAAGGAAAACTGTTTTTT
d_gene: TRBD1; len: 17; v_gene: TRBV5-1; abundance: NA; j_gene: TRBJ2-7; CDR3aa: CASSSGTGGIIPYEQYF; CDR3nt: TGCGCCAGCAGCTCCGGGACAGGGGGCATAATTCCCTACGAGCAGTACTTC
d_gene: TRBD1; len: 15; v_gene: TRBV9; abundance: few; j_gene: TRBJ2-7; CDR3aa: CASSVGGDRSYEQYF; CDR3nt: TGTGCCAGCAGCGTAGGTGGGGACAGATCCTACGAGCAGTACTTC
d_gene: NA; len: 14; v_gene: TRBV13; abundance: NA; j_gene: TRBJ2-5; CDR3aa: CASSLGVGGETQYF; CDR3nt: TGTGCCAGCAGCTTAGGGGTCGGGGGCGAGACCCAGTACTTC
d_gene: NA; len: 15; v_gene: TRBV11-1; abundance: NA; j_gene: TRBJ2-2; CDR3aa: CASSQGRSNTGELFF; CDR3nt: TGTGCCAGCAGCCAGGGAAGATCGAACACCGGGGAGCTGTTTTTT
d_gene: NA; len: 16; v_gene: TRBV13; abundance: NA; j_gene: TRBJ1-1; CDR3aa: CASSSPFGRGRTEAFF; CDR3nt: TGTGCCAGCAGCTCCCCTTTTGGAAGGGGAAGGACTGAAGCTTTCTTT
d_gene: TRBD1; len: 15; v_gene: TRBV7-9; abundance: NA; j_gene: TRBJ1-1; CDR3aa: CASSTPTGAGTEAFF; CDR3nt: TGTGCCAGCAGCACCCCTACAGGGGCTGGCACTGAAGCTTTCTTT
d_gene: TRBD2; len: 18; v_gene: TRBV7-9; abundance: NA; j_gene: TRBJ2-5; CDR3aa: CASRAGLPGTRALETQYF; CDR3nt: TGTGCCAGCAGGGCAGGGTTACCCGGGACTAGAGCCTTGGAGACCCAGTACTTC
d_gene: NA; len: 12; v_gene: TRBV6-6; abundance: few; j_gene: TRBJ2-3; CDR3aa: CASSLSRNTQYF; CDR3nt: TGTGCCAGCAGTTTATCGAGAAATACGCAGTATTTT
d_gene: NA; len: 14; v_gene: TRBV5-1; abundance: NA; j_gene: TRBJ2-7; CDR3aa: CASSSKGGLYEQYF; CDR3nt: TGCGCCAGCAGCTCGAAGGGGGGGCTTTACGAGCAGTACTTC
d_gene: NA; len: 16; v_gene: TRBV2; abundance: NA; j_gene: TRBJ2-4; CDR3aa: CASSTLLPEAKNIQYF; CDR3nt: TGTGCCAGCAGTACTCTACTACCCGAGGCCAAAAACATTCAGTACTTC
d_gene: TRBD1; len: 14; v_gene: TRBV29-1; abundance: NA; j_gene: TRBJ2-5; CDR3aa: CSVEGTGIQETQYF; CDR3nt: TGCAGCGTTGAAGGGACAGGGATACAAGAGACCCAGTACTTC
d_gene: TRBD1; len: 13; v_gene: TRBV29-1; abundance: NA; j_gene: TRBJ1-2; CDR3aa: CSVRDRARHGYTF; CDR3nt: TGCAGCGTACGGGACAGGGCACGACATGGCTACACCTTC
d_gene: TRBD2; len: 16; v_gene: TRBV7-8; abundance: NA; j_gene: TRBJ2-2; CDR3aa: CASSLGLAGVGGELFF; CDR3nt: TGTGCCAGCAGCTTAGGACTAGCGGGAGTCGGCGGGGAGCTGTTTTTT
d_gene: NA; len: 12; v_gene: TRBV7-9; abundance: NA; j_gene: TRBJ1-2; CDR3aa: CASSLGGNGYTF; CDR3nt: TGTGCCAGCAGCTTAGGGGGAAACGGCTACACCTTC